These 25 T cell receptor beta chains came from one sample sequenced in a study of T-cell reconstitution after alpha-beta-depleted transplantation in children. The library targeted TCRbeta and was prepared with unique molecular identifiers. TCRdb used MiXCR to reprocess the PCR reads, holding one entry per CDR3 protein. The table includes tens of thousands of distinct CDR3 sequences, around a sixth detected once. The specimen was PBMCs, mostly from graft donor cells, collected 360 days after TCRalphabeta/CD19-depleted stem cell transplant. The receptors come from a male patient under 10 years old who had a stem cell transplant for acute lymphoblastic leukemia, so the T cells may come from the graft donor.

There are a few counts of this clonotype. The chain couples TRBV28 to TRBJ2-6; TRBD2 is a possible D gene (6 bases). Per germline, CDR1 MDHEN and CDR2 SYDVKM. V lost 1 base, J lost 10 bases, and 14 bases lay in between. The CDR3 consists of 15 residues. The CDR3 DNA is TGTGCCAGCAGTTTATACGGGAGTCTTTTTAACGTCCTGACTTTC. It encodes CASSLYGSLFNVLTF.

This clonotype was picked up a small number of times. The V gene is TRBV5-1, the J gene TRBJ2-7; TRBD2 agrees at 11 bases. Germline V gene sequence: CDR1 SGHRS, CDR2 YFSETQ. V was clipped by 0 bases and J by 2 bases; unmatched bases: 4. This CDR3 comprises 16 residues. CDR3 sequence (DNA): TGCGCCAGCAGCTTGGCTCAGGGACTAGCGGCCTACGAGCAGTACTTC. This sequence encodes CASSLAQGLAAYEQYF.

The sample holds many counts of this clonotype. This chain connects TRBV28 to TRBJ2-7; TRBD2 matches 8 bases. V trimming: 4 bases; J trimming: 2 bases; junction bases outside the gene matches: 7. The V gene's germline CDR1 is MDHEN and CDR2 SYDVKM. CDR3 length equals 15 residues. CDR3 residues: CASSSRGGGPYEQYF. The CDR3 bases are TGTGCCAGCAGTTCACGGGGGGGAGGGCCCTACGAGCAGTACTTC.

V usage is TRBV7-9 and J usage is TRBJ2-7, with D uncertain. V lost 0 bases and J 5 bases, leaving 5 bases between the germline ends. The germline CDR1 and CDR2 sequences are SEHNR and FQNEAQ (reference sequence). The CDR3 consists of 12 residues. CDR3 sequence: CASSLALDEQYF. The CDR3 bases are TGTGCCAGCAGCTTAGCTCTCGACGAGCAGTACTTC.

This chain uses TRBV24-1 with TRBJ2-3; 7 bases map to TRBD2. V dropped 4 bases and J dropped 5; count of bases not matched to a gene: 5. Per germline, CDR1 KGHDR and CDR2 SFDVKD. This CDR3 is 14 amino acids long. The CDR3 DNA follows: TGTGCCACCAGTGAGGCGGGGAGGGAAGATACGCAGTATTTT. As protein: CATSEAGREDTQYF.

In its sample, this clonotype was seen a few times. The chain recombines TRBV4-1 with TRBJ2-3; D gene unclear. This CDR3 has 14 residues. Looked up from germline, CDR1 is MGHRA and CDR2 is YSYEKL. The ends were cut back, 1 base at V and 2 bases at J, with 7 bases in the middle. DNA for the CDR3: TGCGCCAGCAGCCAAGTGGGAATCACAGATACGCAGTATTTT. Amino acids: CASSQVGITDTQYF.

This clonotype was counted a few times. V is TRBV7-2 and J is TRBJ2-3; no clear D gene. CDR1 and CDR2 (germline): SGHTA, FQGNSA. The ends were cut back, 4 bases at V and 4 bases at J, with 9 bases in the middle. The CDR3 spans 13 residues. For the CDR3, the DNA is TGTGCCAGCAGCTCCTCCGGGCCAGATACGCAGTATTTT. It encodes CASSSSGPDTQYF.

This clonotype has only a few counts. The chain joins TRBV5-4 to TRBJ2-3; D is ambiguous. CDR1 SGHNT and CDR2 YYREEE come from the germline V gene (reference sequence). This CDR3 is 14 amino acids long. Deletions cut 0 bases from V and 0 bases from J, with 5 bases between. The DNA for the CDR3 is TGTGCCAGCAGCTTGGTTGGTAGCACAGATACGCAGTATTTT. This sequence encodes CASSLVGSTDTQYF.

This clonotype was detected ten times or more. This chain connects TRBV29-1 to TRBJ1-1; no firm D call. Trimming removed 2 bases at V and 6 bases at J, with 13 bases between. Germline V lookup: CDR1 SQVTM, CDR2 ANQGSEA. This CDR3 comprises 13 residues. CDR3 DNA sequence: TGCAGCGTTGAACTGGCCCGAAACGCTGAAGCTTTCTTT. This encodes CSVELARNAEAFF.

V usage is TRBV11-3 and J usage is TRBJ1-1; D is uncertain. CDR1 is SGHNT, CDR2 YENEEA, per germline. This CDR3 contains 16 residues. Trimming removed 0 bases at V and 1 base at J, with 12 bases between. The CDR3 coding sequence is TGTGCCAGCAGCTTAGATCACATACGGGCGAACACTGAAGCTTTCTTT. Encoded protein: CASSLDHIRANTEAFF.

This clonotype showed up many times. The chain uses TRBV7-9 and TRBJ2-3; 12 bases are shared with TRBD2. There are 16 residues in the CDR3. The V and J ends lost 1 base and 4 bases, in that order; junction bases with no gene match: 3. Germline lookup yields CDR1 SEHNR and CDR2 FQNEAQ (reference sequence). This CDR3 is CASSLGTSGKADTQYF. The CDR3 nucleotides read TGTGCCAGCAGCTTAGGGACTAGCGGGAAAGCAGATACGCAGTATTTT.

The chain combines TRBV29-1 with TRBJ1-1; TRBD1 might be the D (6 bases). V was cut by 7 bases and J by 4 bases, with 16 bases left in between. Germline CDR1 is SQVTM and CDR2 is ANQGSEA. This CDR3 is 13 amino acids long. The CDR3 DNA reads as TGCAGCGCTGCAGGGGTGTTAGGCACTGAAGCTTTCTTT. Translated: CSAAGVLGTEAFF.

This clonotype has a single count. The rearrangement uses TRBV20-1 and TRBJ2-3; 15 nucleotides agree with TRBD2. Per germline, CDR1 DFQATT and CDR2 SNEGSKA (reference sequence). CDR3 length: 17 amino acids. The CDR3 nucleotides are TGCAGCGCCACCTCGGGACTAGCGGGAGGACCCACAGATACGCAGTATTTT. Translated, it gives CSATSGLAGGPTDTQYF.

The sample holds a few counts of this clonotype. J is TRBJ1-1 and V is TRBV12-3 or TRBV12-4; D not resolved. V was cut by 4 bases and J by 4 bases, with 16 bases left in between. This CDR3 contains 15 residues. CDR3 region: CASSSHMGLSTEAFF. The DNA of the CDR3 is TGTGCCAGCAGTTCTCACATGGGCCTATCCACTGAAGCTTTCTTT.

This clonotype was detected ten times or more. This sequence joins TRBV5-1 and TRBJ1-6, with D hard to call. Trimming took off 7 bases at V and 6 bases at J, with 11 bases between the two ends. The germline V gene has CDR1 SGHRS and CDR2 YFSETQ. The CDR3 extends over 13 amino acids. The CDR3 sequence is CASGKGLNSPLHF. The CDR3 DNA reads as TGCGCCAGCGGTAAAGGACTTAATTCACCCCTCCACTTT.

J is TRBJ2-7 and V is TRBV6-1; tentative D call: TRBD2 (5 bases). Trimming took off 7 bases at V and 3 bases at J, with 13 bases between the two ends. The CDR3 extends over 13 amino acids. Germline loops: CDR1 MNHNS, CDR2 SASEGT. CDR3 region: CASNGVFNYEQYF. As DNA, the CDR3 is TGTGCCAGCAACGGGGTCTTTAACTACGAGCAGTACTTC.

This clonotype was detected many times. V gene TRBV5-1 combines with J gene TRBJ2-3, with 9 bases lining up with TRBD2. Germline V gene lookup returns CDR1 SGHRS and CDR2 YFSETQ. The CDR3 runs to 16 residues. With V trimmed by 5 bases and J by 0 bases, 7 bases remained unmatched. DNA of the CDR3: TGCGCCAGCAGAAGGTCTAGCGGGACTAGCACAGATACGCAGTATTTT. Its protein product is CASRRSSGTSTDTQYF. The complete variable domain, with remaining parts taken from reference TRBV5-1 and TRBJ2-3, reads KAGVTQTPRYLIKTRGQQVTLSCSPISGHRSVSWYQQTPGQGLQFLFEYFSETQRNKGNFPGRFSGRQFSNSRSEMNVSTLELGDSALYLCASRRSSGTSTDTQYFGPGTRLTVL.

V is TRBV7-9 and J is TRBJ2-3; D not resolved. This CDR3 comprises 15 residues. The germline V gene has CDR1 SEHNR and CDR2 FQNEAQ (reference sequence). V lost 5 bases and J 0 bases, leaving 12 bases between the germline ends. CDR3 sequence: CASSHSGWSTDTQYF. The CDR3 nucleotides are TGTGCCAGCAGCCACTCCGGGTGGAGCACAGATACGCAGTATTTT.

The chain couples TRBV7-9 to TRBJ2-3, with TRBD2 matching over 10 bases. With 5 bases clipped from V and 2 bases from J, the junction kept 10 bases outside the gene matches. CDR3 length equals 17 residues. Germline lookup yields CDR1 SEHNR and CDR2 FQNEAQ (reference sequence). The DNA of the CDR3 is TGTGCCAGCAGCCCAAAACTAGCGGGATTCCACACAGATACGCAGTATTTT. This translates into CASSPKLAGFHTDTQYF.

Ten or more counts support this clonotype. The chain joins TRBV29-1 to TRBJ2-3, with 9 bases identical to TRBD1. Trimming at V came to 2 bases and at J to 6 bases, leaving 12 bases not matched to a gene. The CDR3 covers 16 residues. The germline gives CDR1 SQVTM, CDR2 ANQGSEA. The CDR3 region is CSVERDRVLKPDTQYF. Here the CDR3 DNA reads TGCAGCGTTGAAAGGGACAGGGTGTTGAAGCCCGATACGCAGTATTTT.

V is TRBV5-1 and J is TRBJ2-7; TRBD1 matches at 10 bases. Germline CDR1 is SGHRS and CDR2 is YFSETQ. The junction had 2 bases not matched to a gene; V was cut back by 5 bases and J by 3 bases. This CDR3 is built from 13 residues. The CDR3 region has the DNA TGCGCCAGCAGGCGGACAGGGGGCTACGAGCAGTACTTC. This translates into CASRRTGGYEQYF.

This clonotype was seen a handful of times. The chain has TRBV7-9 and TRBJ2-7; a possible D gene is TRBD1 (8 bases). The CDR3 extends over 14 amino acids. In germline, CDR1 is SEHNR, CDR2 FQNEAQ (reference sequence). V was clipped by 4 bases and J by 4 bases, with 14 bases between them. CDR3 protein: CASSSTGEGYEQYF. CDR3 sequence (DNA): TGTGCCAGCAGCTCGACAGGGGAGGGATACGAGCAGTACTTC.

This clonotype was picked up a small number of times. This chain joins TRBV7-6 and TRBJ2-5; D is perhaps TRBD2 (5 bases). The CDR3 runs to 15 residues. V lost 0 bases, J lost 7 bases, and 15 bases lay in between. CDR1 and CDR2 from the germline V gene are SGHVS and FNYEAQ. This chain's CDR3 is CASSLAGSLFGTQYF. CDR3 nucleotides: TGTGCCAGCAGCTTAGCTGGGAGCCTGTTTGGGACCCAGTACTTC.

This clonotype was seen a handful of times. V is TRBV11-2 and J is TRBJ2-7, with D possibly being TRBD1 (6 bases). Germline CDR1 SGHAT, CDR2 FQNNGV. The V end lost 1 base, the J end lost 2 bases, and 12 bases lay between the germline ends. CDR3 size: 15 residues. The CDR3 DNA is TGTGCCAGCAGCTTAGGGTTTCGGACAGCCTACGAGCAGTACTTC. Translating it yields CASSLGFRTAYEQYF.

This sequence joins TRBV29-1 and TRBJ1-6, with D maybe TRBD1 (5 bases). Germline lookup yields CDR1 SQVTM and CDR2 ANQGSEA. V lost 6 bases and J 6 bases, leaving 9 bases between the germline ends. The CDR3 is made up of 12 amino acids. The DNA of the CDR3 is TGCAGCGTGCGGGACGGTAATTCACCCCTCCACTTT. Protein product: CSVRDGNSPLHF. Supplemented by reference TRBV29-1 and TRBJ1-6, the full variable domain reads SAVISQKPSRDICQRGTSLTIQCQVDSQVTMMFWYRQQPGQSLTLIATANQGSEATYESGFVIDKFPISRPNLTFSTLTVSNMSPEDSSIYLCSVRDGNSPLHFGNGTRLTVT.